This T cell receptor beta chain was captured in a study of T cells in Graves' hyperthyroidism and ophthalmopathy. Whole-study findings and limits: Before onset, ophthalmopathy was predicted by the model a median about six months earlier. Classification by a 13 V-J model distinguished ophthalmopathy from stable hyperthyroidism.

Exclusion of patients followed from uncontrolled infection, other autoimmune disease, pregnancy or lactation. Clinical symptoms, serum thyroxine, TRAb, thyroid ultrasound and orbital computed tomography informed diagnoses. Trimming stripped 4 bases from V and 2 bases from J, with 19 bases between. The CDR3 is made up of 16 amino acids. Germline-derived CDR1 and CDR2 are SGDLS and YYNGEE. This clonotype was detected only a few times. Its cognate antigen is unknown. What was amplified from RNA transcripts were TCR beta CDR3 regions. With the HTBI primer set, the TCR CDR3 went through a first round of RT-PCR. TCRdb reprocessed the multiplex PCR reads via MiXCR and lists one record per CDR3 protein. The sample holds about 720,000 distinct CDR3 sequences, around 17% seen once.

The specimen sequenced was blood. This rearrangement joins TRBV9 to TRBJ2-7, with D unresolved. This sequence was found in a young man with Graves' hyperthyroidism. Here the CDR3 reads CASSPKIPAKAYEQYF. The CDR3 bases are TGTGCCAGCAGCCCCAAGATTCCGGCGAAAGCCTACGAGCAGTACTTC.